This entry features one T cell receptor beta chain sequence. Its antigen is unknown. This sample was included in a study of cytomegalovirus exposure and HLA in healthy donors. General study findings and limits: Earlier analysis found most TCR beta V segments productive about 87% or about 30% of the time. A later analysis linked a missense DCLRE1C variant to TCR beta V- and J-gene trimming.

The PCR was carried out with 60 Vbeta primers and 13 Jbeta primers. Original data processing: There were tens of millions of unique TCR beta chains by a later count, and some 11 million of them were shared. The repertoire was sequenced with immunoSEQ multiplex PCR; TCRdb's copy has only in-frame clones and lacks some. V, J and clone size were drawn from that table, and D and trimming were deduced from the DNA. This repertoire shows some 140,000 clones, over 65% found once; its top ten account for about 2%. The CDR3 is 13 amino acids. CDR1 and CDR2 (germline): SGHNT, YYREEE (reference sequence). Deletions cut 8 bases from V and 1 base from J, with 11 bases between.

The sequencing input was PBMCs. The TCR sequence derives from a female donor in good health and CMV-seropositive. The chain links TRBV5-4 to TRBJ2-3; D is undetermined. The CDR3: CASILGGTDTQYF. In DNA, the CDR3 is TGTGCCAGTATCCTAGGAGGCACAGATACGCAGTATTTT.